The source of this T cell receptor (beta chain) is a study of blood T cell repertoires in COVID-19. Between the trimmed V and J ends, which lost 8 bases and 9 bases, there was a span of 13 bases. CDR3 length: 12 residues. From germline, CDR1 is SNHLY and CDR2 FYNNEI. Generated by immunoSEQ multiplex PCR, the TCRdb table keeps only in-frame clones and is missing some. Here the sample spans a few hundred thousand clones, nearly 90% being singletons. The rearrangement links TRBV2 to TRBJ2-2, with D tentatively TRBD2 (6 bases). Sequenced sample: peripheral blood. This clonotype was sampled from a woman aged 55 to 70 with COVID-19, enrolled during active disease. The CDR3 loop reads CASGGRLWELFF. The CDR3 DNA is TGTGCCAGCGGGGGGAGGCTGTGGGAGCTGTTTTTT.